The entry below gives a single T cell receptor (beta chain) sequence along with its context. This receptor's antigen is unknown. The protocol used for the library was the immunoSEQ multiplex PCR assay. For the multiplex PCR, a mixture combining 60 forward primers for TCR Vbeta segments and 13 reverse primers for TCR Jbeta segments was used. The CDR3 region of rearranged TCR beta genes was amplified from genomic DNA by a multiplex PCR assay. On the Illumina HiSeq System, the amplified TCR beta libraries were sequenced as 87-base-pair reads. The source study handled its data this way. Across the roughly 700 repertoires, a later analysis counted approximately 75 million unique TCR beta chains, 8.5 million to 12 million of which were shared by at least two donors. To remove PCR and sequencing errors, raw reads were error-corrected and collapsed into unique sequences using a nearest-neighbor algorithm that merged closely related sequences. V, D and J gene segments were assigned by aligning CDR3 sequences to IMGT reference sequences. For a sequence to be retained, a match of at least six nucleotides was required to both a V gene segment and a J gene segment. Rearrangements were classified as productive when the CDR3 lacked stop codons and remained in frame with V and J, and all other rearrangements were classified as non-productive. CDR3 was defined by IMGT convention, running from the second conserved V-encoded cysteine to the conserved J-encoded phenylalanine. The earlier analysis of 500 to 750 of the donors excluded any sequence lacking an unambiguous match to a single V gene segment. In an earlier analysis of 587 of the donors, V segments were called functional above 56.7% productive rearrangements and were called segregating when the between-donor standard deviation exceeded 5%. A statistical classification framework was built for diagnosing cytomegalovirus status from the catalog of TCR beta chain sequences. V and J gene assignment, in a later analysis, came from comparing TCR nucleotide sequences with IMGT/GENE-DB human TR gene sequences. Using the TCRdist pipeline, a later analysis assigned CDR3 sequences along with most-parsimonious VDJ recombination scenarios. In a later analysis, each TCR beta chain was defined by its CDR3 amino acid sequence together with its V-gene family, and reads without a unique V-gene family were excluded. A later analysis removed 500 to 650 highly shared, low-generation-probability nucleotide sequences to deal with suspected cross-contamination and a sequencing artifact. In a later analysis, a clonal expansion index for each public chain was calculated from normalized within-repertoire ranks of inferred template counts. Generation probabilities in a later analysis came from a VDJ recombination model fitted to out-of-frame rearrangements, and those results were checked against IGoR. In a later analysis, hypergeometric tests were used to score TCR-TCR, TCR-HLA and TCR-CMV co-occurrence, with a repertoire-size bias correction applied to TCR pairs. A later analysis estimated false discovery rates by permuting HLA or CMV assignments 20 times. A later analysis grouped co-occurring TCRs with DBSCAN, adding TCRdist sequence similarity when clustering within HLA-allele-positive subsets. Repertoires with fewer than 30,000 or more than 120,000 public chains, plus five repertoires with anomalous nucleotide sharing, were excluded from co-occurrence clustering. Sourced from immuneACCESS, this table was stored by TCRdb with only in-frame sequences that have V and J called. A share of the clones is absent; for the studies checked, an unresolved V gene accounts for under half, and the remainder has no known explanation. The V and J calls and the clone size are those of that table, but D and trimming were determined from the DNA. The table of this sample itemizes around 100,000 clones. The ten largest clones take up roughly 3.4% of the sample.

The sample belongs to a study of cytomegalovirus exposure and HLA in healthy donors (dated by TCRdb to 2017 to 2019). With regard to the full study: An earlier analysis of several hundred of the donors reported about 280 Gb of sequence data and around 120 million unique TCR beta sequences obtained from about 170 million T cells. The study aimed to test whether signatures of past pathogen exposure could be identified by cataloging public T cell receptors. Roughly 5 DR-DQ haplotypes were treated as single units for association and clustering because of strong linkage in the cohort. Rather than drawing on any new phenotypic data, the later analysis identified candidate immune exposures from TCR beta sequences and the way those sequences occurred across donors. To predict cytomegalovirus infection status, the study brought together high-throughput TCR immunosequencing, statistical association of individual TCRs with disease status, and machine learning. To decide whether each TCR beta V gene segment behaved as functional or pseudogenic, an earlier analysis of approximately 600 of the donors relied on high-throughput TCR beta sequencing. The study profiled the T cell repertoires of hundreds of subjects by immunosequencing and related them to cytomegalovirus serostatus. Among about 400 genotyped donors of the cohort, an average of approximately 220,000 unique TCR beta nucleotide sequences was sequenced per donor, of which 15% to 20% were non-productive. Donor age, sex, ethnicity and CMV serostatus were compiled together with the repertoire data. Of the approximately 400 genotyped donors, roughly 76% were placed in the genetic ancestry cluster associated with self-reported Caucasian donors. A later genetic analysis took genome-wide SNP genotypes for about 55% of the roughly 670 donors and used that subset as a discovery cohort. To study patterns of TCR occurrence, a later analysis re-analyzed previously published TCR beta repertoires from several hundred donors and added high-resolution HLA genotyping. The number of donors typed differed by locus, with about 629-630 for A, B, C, DRB1 and DQB1, approximately 500 for DQA1, 600 to 610 for DPA1, and under 490 for DPB1. Every discovery cohort repertoire had been produced on one sequencing platform. Class I and class II HLA loci were covered by the typing at four-digit resolution. A separate validation cohort of 90 to 150 different subjects was used in addition to the roughly 700-subject first cohort. An early release covering approximately 600 HLA-typed donors comprised about 310 gigabases of sequencing data and some 79 million unique TCR sequences. Beyond this particular receptor, the publication reports: Sequencing depth was assumed to be roughly uniform across donors in the presence/absence analyses, though that assumption may not hold. In a later analysis, HLA-associated TCR beta chains showed more clonal expansion and lower generation probabilities than non-associated chains that were equally common. Because counts were too low, under 20 rarely observed V segments, including chromosome 9 orphons, were left out of the earlier analysis of 587 of the donors. According to a later analysis, most CMV-associated TCR beta chains appeared to be HLA-restricted, and the HLA associations seemed to be driven largely by CMV exposure. The classifier was reported to diagnose cytomegalovirus status with high specificity and sensitivity in both the original and validation cohorts. This cohort had only TCR beta chains sequenced, and the lack of alpha or paired-chain data limited which features could be detected. In vitro tests confirmed that a few of the cytomegalovirus-associated TCR beta chains recognize cytomegalovirus antigens. Across donors, most TCR sequences were observed very rarely, whereas some public TCRs were present in many individuals. A cluster of highly shared sequence variants was judged likely to represent a technical artifact of the sequencing pipeline. Because some donors lacked HLA typing at each locus, the association tests relied only on the typed subset. Some IMGT-functional V segments, including TRBV6-2 and TRBV6-3, could not be told apart with the 87-base-pair reads, so those segments were excluded. Assigning TCR associations to individual alleles was difficult when HLA alleles, especially DR and DQ, strongly co-occurred. According to a later analysis, TCR association rates differed among HLA loci, with DRB1 alleles showing the most associated TCRs and HLA-C alleles showing the fewest. A total of fewer than 200 TCR beta chains were listed by the study as associated with cytomegalovirus. In a later analysis, about 17,000 TCR beta sequences were associated with specific HLA alleles at a false discovery rate of 0.05. An earlier analysis of some 560 of the donors showed that most TCR beta V segments appeared in productive rearrangements either about 87% or about 30% of the time, which broadly matched IMGT annotations. Immune exposure information for the cohort was limited to CMV serostatus. A further reported finding was that TCR beta sequences accurately predicted the HLA-A and HLA-B alleles for most subjects in the first cohort. An association between a missense DCLRE1C variant and V-gene and J-gene trimming of TCR beta chains was found in a later genetic analysis and replicated in an independent cohort. The authors suggested that the approach could potentially be extended to other disease states and immunological phenotypes. Several of the top co-occurrence clusters appeared to be linked to parvovirus B19, influenza, CMV and Epstein-Barr virus, according to a later analysis. Linkage disequilibrium might explain the correlated functional status among segregating V segments, but an unknown experimental factor could not be ruled out. In a later genetic analysis, fewer N-insertions in productive TCRs were reported among donors in an Asian-associated ancestry cluster than the approximately 710-donor mean.

The cohort consisted of some 730 healthy bone marrow donors. At the time of sampling, all cohort members were nominally healthy, though unrecorded immune exposures were likely present. The donor was CMV seronegative and was included in the group of hundreds of seronegative cohort members. A peripheral blood sample was collected from each donor, and TCR beta sequencing was performed on peripheral blood mononuclear cells. Genomic DNA extraction from the blood cell samples was performed with the Qiagen DNeasy Blood Extraction Kit. The germline V gene sets CDR1 to MDHEN and CDR2 to SYDVKM. From cysteine to phenylalanine, the CDR3 is 14 amino acids long. Only the CDR3 DNA is retained, 42 bases long and in frame from the first base. The V end loses 4 bases and the J end loses 1 base, and a stretch of 8 bases separates them.

This receptor chain uses TRBV28 and TRBJ2-1; matching of 5 bases hints at TRBD2 as the D gene. The material sequenced was PBMCs. The receptor was isolated from a woman younger than 45 in good health and CMV-seronegative. The DNA sequence follows: TGTGCCAGCAGTTGGTCGGGATCCTACAATGAGCAGTTCTTC. Protein translation: CASSWSGSYNEQFF.